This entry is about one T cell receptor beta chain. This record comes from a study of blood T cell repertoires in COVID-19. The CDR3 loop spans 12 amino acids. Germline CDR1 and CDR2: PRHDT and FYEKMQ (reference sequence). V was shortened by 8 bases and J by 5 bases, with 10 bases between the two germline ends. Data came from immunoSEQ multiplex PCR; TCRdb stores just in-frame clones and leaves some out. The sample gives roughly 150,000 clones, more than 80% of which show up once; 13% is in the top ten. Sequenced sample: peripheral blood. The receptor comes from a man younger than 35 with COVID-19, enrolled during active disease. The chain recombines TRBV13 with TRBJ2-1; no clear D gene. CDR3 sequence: CASVDSHNEQFF. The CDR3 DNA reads TGTGCCAGCGTAGATAGCCACAATGAGCAGTTCTTC.